This T cell receptor (beta chain) emerged from a study of T cells in Graves' hyperthyroidism and ophthalmopathy (dated by TCRdb to between 2018 and 2021). In terms of the full investigation: Peripheral blood samples were taken at the time of initial diagnosis, prior to any treatment. To identify distinguishing TCR V-J signatures, a discovery cohort of about 95 patients was used, comprising some 43 with Graves' ophthalmopathy and some 57 with stable Graves' hyperthyroidism. Prospective prediction of ophthalmopathy was tested in an independent validation cohort of approximately 19 hyperthyroidism patients and some 17 patients who later progressed to ophthalmopathy. For training and testing, the approximately 97 patients in the discovery cohort were randomly divided in a 7:3 ratio. In addition, the study compared T-cell repertoires in thyroid tissue and in blood from several Graves' hyperthyroidism patients. Following sampling, methimazole starting at 30 mg daily was given to hyperthyroidism patients, and high-dose intravenous methylprednisolone was given to ophthalmopathy patients. The paper reports TCR Vbeta CDR3 sequencing of some 140 peripheral blood samples: 43 ophthalmopathy, around 80 hyperthyroidism and around 17 progressor patients.

Hyperthyroidism patients were aged 18 to 65 years and newly diagnosed, with disease duration of less than 2 months. Patients with uncontrolled infections, other autoimmune diseases, pregnancy or lactation were excluded. Diagnoses were based on clinical symptoms, serum thyroxine and TRAb, thyroid ultrasound and orbital computed tomography. For progressor patients, blood was drawn at the first diagnosis of hyperthyroidism, before any ophthalmopathy symptoms had appeared. PBMCs were isolated from 7.5 to 10 ml of fresh peripheral blood by Ficoll-Paque density gradient centrifugation. Progressor patients were defined as those initially diagnosed with Graves' hyperthyroidism in whom ophthalmopathy developed during follow-up. Total RNA was extracted with Trizol reagent, and quality was checked on an Agilent 2100 Bioanalyzer. Overall study results and their limits: Most expanded thyroid clonotypes (frequency above 0.001) were also detected in blood, suggesting blood repertoires may reflect thyroid immune responses. Sample size was not statistically predetermined, and investigators were not blinded to group allocation. A 13 V-J signature model separated ophthalmopathy from stable hyperthyroidism, with approximately 86% sensitivity and around 84% specificity in cross-validation and 80%/75% in testing. In validation, the model predicted progression to ophthalmopathy a median of about 6.8 months before onset, with over 60% sensitivity and about 75% specificity.

This clonotype was detected many times. Its recognized antigen is unknown. No base qualities exist here, and no much larger clone lies one base off it. TCR beta CDR3 regions were amplified from RNA transcripts. For the first round of RT-PCR on the TCR CDR3, the HTBI primer set was used together with the Qiagen OneStep RT-PCR kit. Libraries were constructed in a second round of multiplex PCR, after which size selection and purification were performed. The libraries were sequenced on an Illumina HiSeq2000 using paired-end 100 bp reads. The original pipeline was this. SOAPnuke was used to process the raw data, with reads discarded if the reads contained adapters or uncalled bases, had a mean Phred below 15, or lacked an exact constant-primer or identifier match. COPE v1.2.5 was used to merge the high-quality paired reads, and each unique nucleotide sequence was defined as a clonotype. MiTCR v1.1 was used to align the clonotypes against IMGT TRBV, TRBD and TRBJ reference segments. Only V-J combinations with frequency above 0.0001, covering about 99% of repertoires, were analysed. A TCS score was defined as the ratio of F50 (clonal expansion) to E x V (chaos), with BLOSUM62-based TCRdist applied between CDR3 peptides within each V-J. Welch's t-statistics and random forest reduced 500 to 550 V-J features to roughly 13, which were used in a naive Bayes classifier (R e1071). TCRdb redid the processing of the public reads, applying fastp at Q25 and MiXCR, and retained in-frame beta chains. One record per CDR3 amino acid sequence lists the most common genes and DNA. V and J calls and clone size were set by TCRdb, not the authors. This sample is represented by fewer than 300,000 distinct CDR3 sequences; roughly 15% of them were singletons. The ten largest make up around 30% of the sample.

The cysteine opens and the phenylalanine closes a CDR3 of 14 amino acids. Here the CDR3 DNA is all that survives: 42 bases in frame from base 1. V loses 5 bases of germline sequence and J loses 3 bases, and the interval between the two ends is 14 bases. CDR1 and CDR2 are read off the germline V gene (reference sequence) as GTSNPN and SVGIG. Sequenced material: blood. The receptor's source is a woman in her forties or fifties with Graves' hyperthyroidism that later progressed to Graves' ophthalmopathy. Here the chain combines TRBV30 and TRBJ1-3, and possibly TRBD1, on 6 matching bases. The DNA is as follows: TGTGCCTGGGGCCCTCAGGGGCGTGGAAACACCATATATTTT. Its translation is CAWGPQGRGNTIYF.